Shown below are 28 T cell receptor beta chains from a single sample sequenced in a study of PD-1 blockade in classical Hodgkin lymphoma. Each and every patient relapsed after autologous stem cell transplantation, and patients got differing brentuximab vedotin exposure. Using immunoSEQ multiplex PCR, the repertoire was profiled, and TCRdb retains in-frame clones only, with some absent. The sample lists tens of thousands of clones; roughly 71% were seen once. The material was peripheral blood mononuclear cells (PBMCs), obtained before the second cycle of nivolumab. The receptors shown here come from a human donor with classical Hodgkin lymphoma.

This clone showed up just a few times. The chain employs TRBV28 and TRBJ1-5; tentatively, D is TRBD1 (5 bases). The V gene lost 7 bases and the J gene lost 2 bases, with 12 bases spanning the gap. CDR1 is MDHEN and CDR2 is SYDVKM in the germline V gene. The CDR3 totals 14 residues. The CDR3: CASKGPEGNQPQHF. The CDR3 bases are TGTGCCAGCAAGGGACCGGAAGGCAATCAGCCCCAGCATTTT.

This clone was counted between two and nine times. The rearrangement links TRBV29-1 to TRBJ2-5, with TRBD1 matching 8 bases. Trimming removed 8 bases from V and 2 bases from J; junction bases left unmatched: 4. The CDR3 runs 12 residues. Germline V CDR1 and CDR2: SQVTM, ANQGSEA. The CDR3 sequence is CSFGTGQETQYF. The CDR3 region has the DNA TGCAGCTTCGGGACAGGACAAGAGACCCAGTACTTC.

The chain employs TRBV10-2 and TRBJ2-1; 13 nucleotides match TRBD2. Trimming cost V 8 bases and J 7 bases; bases outside gene matches: 11. Germline V CDR1 and CDR2: WSHSY, SAAADI. CDR3 length: 16 residues. The CDR3 DNA reads TGCGCCAGCTCGGGGACTAGCGGGAACGTCCATAATGAGCAGTTCTTC. Translation: CASSGTSGNVHNEQFF.

The V and J genes are TRBV29-1 and TRBJ2-1, with a tentative D call TRBD2 (5 bases). The CDR3 spans 11 residues. The germline V gene has CDR1 SQVTM and CDR2 ANQGSEA. The V and J ends lost 6 bases and 7 bases respectively, with 10 bases between them. As DNA, the CDR3 is TGCAGCGTAGACGACTATAATGAGCAGTTCTTC. Encoded protein: CSVDDYNEQFF.

This rearrangement joins TRBV19 to TRBJ1-1; no reliable D call. The CDR3 runs 12 residues. Trimming cost V 6 bases and J 0 bases, with 5 bases left between them. Germline V lookup: CDR1 LNHDA, CDR2 SQIVND (reference sequence). This CDR3 is CASSYLNTEAFF. DNA of the CDR3: TGTGCCAGTAGCTATCTGAACACTGAAGCTTTCTTT.

The chain has TRBV19 and TRBJ2-1, with D possibly being TRBD1 or TRBD2 (5 bases each). Deletions cut 5 bases from V and 8 bases from J, with 16 bases between. Looked up from germline, CDR1 is LNHDA and CDR2 is SQIVND (reference sequence). This CDR3 has 14 amino acids. CDR3 bases: TGTGCCAGTAGTTCCACCGGGACCTGGGATGAGCAGTTCTTC. The encoded protein is CASSSTGTWDEQFF.

The CDR3 region has the DNA TGTGCCAGCAGTTACTTGGGTCGATCGGGGGAGCAGTACGTC. This encodes CASSYLGRSGEQYV. The gene calls are TRBV6-5 and TRBJ2-7; weak D call: TRBD2 (5 bases). Germline-derived CDR1 and CDR2 are MNHEY and SVGAGI. The length of the CDR3 is 14 residues. V dropped 1 base and J dropped 7 bases, with 14 bases sitting between them.

V is TRBV10-2 and J is TRBJ1-3, with 9 bases lining up with TRBD1. Germline CDR1 and CDR2: WSHSY and SAAADI. Germline trimming cut 5 bases from V and 6 bases from J; bases unmatched to any gene: 2. This CDR3 region has 13 residues. The CDR3 loop reads CASSTGGENTIYF. The CDR3 DNA follows: TGCGCCAGCAGTACAGGGGGCGAAAACACCATATATTTT.

The V call is TRBV4-3, the J call TRBJ2-5, with D hard to call. The CDR3 runs 14 residues. Trimming left V 4 bases short and J 5 bases short, with 14 bases between. CDR1 is LGHNA, CDR2 YSLEER, per germline. CDR3: CASSPHPSAETQYF. The CDR3 DNA is TGCGCCAGCAGCCCCCACCCGTCGGCTGAGACCCAGTACTTC.

The V and J genes are TRBV28 and TRBJ2-1; either TRBD1 or TRBD2 may fit D (5 bases each). The CDR3 sequence is 12 residues long. CDR1 and CDR2 from the germline V gene are MDHEN and SYDVKM. V gave up 6 bases and J gave up 10 bases, with 13 bases separating them. CDR3 bases: TGTGCCAGCAGCCCTGGGACCTGGGAGCAGTTCTTC. Translating gives CASSPGTWEQFF.

The chain links TRBV6-6 to TRBJ1-1; the D gene is possibly TRBD1 (5 bases). V lost 5 bases to trimming and J lost 9 bases, with 16 bases between them. Germline V gives CDR1 MNHNY, CDR2 SVGAGI (reference sequence). The CDR3 consists of 13 residues. The CDR3 loop is CASSPPNRSQAFF. For the CDR3, the DNA is TGTGCCAGCAGTCCGCCCAACAGGAGTCAAGCTTTCTTT.

The rearrangement links TRBV28 to TRBJ2-5, with D perhaps TRBD2 (6 bases). With 4 bases removed from V and 5 bases from J, the gap between germline ends came to 14 bases. The germline V gene encodes CDR1 MDHEN and CDR2 SYDVKM. The CDR3 spans 14 residues. CDR3 in amino acids: CASSSSADGETQYF. CDR3 DNA: TGTGCCAGCAGTTCTAGCGCGGACGGGGAGACCCAGTACTTC. Full variable domain (remainder filled in from reference TRBV28 and TRBJ2-5): DVKVTQSSRYLVKRTGEKVFLECVQDMDHENMFWYRQDPGLGLRLIYFSYDVKMKEKGDIPEGYSVSREKKERFSLILESASTNQTSMYLCASSSSADGETQYFGPGTRLLVL.

This rearrangement joins TRBV5-6 to TRBJ2-7; D perhaps matches TRBD1 (6 bases). The CDR3 has 12 amino acids. V shed 4 bases and J shed 4 bases, with 9 bases lying between them. Germline V gene data show CDR1 as SGHDT and CDR2 as YYEEEE. CDR3 region: CASSPDRYEQYV. The CDR3, as DNA: TGTGCCAGCAGCCCCGACAGGTACGAGCAGTACGTC.

This sequence joins TRBV18 and TRBJ2-7; D unclear. CDR3 size: 12 residues. The V gene's germline CDR1 is KGHSH and CDR2 LQKENI. V was cut by 3 bases and J by 2 bases, with 5 bases left in between. In DNA, the CDR3 is TGTGCCAGCTCACCTGGTCCCTACGAGCAGTACTTC. This sequence encodes CASSPGPYEQYF.

The V call is TRBV19, the J call TRBJ1-4; the match to TRBD1 covers 7 bases. CDR1 is LNHDA, CDR2 SQIVND, per germline (reference sequence). The CDR3 spans 14 residues. V gave up 7 bases and J gave up 5 bases; unmatched junction bases: 7. The CDR3 loop is CASNTGTANEKLFF. CDR3 coding DNA: TGTGCCAGTAACACCGGGACAGCAAATGAAAAACTGTTTTTT. The whole variable domain, filled in from reference TRBV19 and TRBJ1-4, reads DGGITQSPKYLFRKEGQNVTLSCEQNLNHDAMYWYRQDPGQGLRLIYYSQIVNDFQKGDIAEGYSVSREKKESFPLTVTSAQKNPTAFYLCASNTGTANEKLFFGSGTQLSVL.

V and J are TRBV7-8 and TRBJ2-1; D is unresolved. The germline V and J ends were trimmed by 1 base and 11 bases, with 9 bases remaining between them. The CDR3 is 12 amino acids. Germline lookup yields CDR1 SGHVS and CDR2 FQNEAQ. The CDR3 DNA sequence: TGTGCCAGCAGCTTAGACGGTTACAAGCAGTTCTTC. It yields the protein CASSLDGYKQFF.

The V gene is TRBV7-9, the J gene TRBJ1-2, with 7 bases matching TRBD1. The V gene end was trimmed by 1 base and the J gene end by 2 bases; junction bases not matched to a gene: 10. The CDR3 totals 17 residues. The germline gives CDR1 SEHNR, CDR2 FQNEAQ (reference sequence). The CDR3 bases are TGTGCCAGCAGCTTAGATGGGAGACAGGGAGGGAACTATGGCTACACCTTC. Translated: CASSLDGRQGGNYGYTF.

This chain joins TRBV9 and TRBJ1-6; D is perhaps TRBD1 (5 bases). Germline CDR1 is SGDLS and CDR2 is YYNGEE. The V gene lost 0 bases and the J gene lost 5 bases, with 12 bases spanning the gap. The CDR3 consists of 16 residues. The CDR3 nucleotides are TGTGCCAGCAGCGTAGCCCCGGCAGGGAATAATTCACCCCTCCACTTT. It yields the protein CASSVAPAGNNSPLHF.

The chain combines TRBV6-5 with TRBJ1-2; possible D gene TRBD1, 5 bases. The germline V gene encodes CDR1 MNHEY and CDR2 SVGAGI. This CDR3 comprises 13 residues. Trimming left V 1 base short and J 7 bases short, with 10 bases between. CDR3 DNA: TGTGCCAGCAGTTACTACGATGGGGGTGGCTACACCTTC. Protein product: CASSYYDGGGYTF.

V is TRBV5-1 and J is TRBJ2-3, with D hard to call. This CDR3 is built from 15 residues. The germline V gene encodes CDR1 SGHRS and CDR2 YFSETQ. Between the trimmed V and J ends, which lost 0 bases and 1 base, there was a span of 9 bases. CDR3 DNA: TGCGCCAGCAGCTTGGATGGGGTAGGCACAGATACGCAGTATTTT. Its translation is CASSLDGVGTDTQYF.

The rearrangement uses TRBV19 and TRBJ2-5, with a tentative D call TRBD2 (5 bases). Between the trimmed V and J ends, which lost 6 bases and 3 bases, there was a span of 11 bases. CDR1 is LNHDA and CDR2 is SQIVND in the germline V gene (reference sequence). The CDR3 is 13 residues long. The CDR3 DNA is TGTGCCAGTAGCGGTAGCGCGAAAGAGACCCAGTACTTC. This sequence encodes CASSGSAKETQYF.

The gene calls are TRBV6-5 and TRBJ2-5, with D unclear. The CDR3 has 11 amino acids. V dropped 4 bases and J dropped 5 bases, with 5 bases sitting between them. Germline loops: CDR1 MNHEY, CDR2 SVGAGI. CDR3 protein: CASSSVETQYF. The CDR3 nucleotides are TGTGCCAGCAGTTCTGTGGAGACCCAGTACTTC.

J is TRBJ1-3 and V is TRBV6-5; a weak D match, TRBD1 (6 bases). V was clipped by 7 bases and J by 3 bases, with 13 bases between them. The CDR3 is made up of 14 amino acids. Germline assignment: CDR1 MNHEY and CDR2 SVGAGI. The CDR3 DNA sequence: TGTGCCAGCATACAGGGCCCACGTGGAAACACCATATATTTT. Amino acid sequence: CASIQGPRGNTIYF.

The chain uses TRBV6-6 and TRBJ1-1; TRBD1 matches at 11 bases. Germline lookup yields CDR1 MNHNY and CDR2 SVGAGI (reference sequence). The CDR3 is 14 residues long. V was pared by 5 bases and J by 5 bases, with 4 bases of the junction left unmatched. Here the CDR3 DNA reads TGTGCCAGCAGTAAGGGACAGGGGGGGACTGAAGCTTTCTTT. Protein product: CASSKGQGGTEAFF.

This chain links TRBV11-2 with TRBJ2-5; no definite D call. Trimming removed 3 bases at V and 2 bases at J, with 7 bases between. Germline CDR1 reads SGHAT; CDR2 reads FQNNGV. The CDR3 extends over 13 amino acids. CDR3 protein: CASSLGGQETQYF. The DNA for the CDR3 is TGTGCCAGCAGCTTGGGCGGACAAGAGACCCAGTACTTC.

The V call is TRBV19, the J call TRBJ2-5; the match to TRBD1 covers 8 bases. CDR1 LNHDA and CDR2 SQIVND come from the germline V gene (reference sequence). The CDR3 runs 14 residues. With 6 bases clipped from V and 4 bases from J, the junction kept 7 bases outside the gene matches. The CDR3 region has the DNA TGTGCCAGTAGAACGACAGGGACAGGAGAGACCCAGTACTTC. This codes for CASRTTGTGETQYF.

This clone was seen only once. The chain joins TRBV27 to TRBJ1-6, with 7 positions matching TRBD1. After removal of 1 base from V and 9 bases from J, the junction contained 9 bases not matched to a gene. The germline V gene has CDR1 MNHEY and CDR2 SMNVEV (reference sequence). The CDR3 is 16 amino acids. The CDR3 protein is CASSLLGTAEFSPLHF. The CDR3 nucleotides are TGTGCCAGCAGTTTATTGGGGACAGCAGAATTTTCACCCCTCCACTTT.

In the case of this clone: Other DNA sequences from this sample encode an identical CDR3 as well. The chain links TRBV19 to TRBJ1-2, with D possibly being TRBD1 (6 bases). Trimming took off 2 bases at V and 5 bases at J, with 9 bases between the two ends. This CDR3 is 13 amino acids long. Germline V lookup: CDR1 LNHDA, CDR2 SQIVND (reference sequence). The CDR3 sequence: CASSILTGYGYTF. As DNA, the CDR3 is TGTGCCAGTAGTATATTGACAGGATATGGCTACACCTTC.